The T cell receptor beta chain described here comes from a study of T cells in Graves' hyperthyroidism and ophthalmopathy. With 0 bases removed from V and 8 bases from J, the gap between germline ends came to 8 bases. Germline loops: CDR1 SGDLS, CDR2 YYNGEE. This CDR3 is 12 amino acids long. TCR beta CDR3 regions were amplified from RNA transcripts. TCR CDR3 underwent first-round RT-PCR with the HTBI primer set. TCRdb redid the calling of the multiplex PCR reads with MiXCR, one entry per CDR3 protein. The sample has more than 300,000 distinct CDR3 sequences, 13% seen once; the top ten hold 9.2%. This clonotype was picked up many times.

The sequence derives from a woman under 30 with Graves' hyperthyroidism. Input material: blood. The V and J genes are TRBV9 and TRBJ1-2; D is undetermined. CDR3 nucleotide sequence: TGTGCCAGCAGCGTAGTAGGGAGCGGCTACACCTTC. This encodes CASSVVGSGYTF.